Reported below is one T cell receptor beta chain. This clonotype was counted only a few times. Its binding antigen is unknown. One base away there is no much larger clone; base qualities are not given. The TCR beta CDR3 regions were amplified from the RNA transcripts. A first-round RT-PCR of the TCR CDR3 used the HTBI primer set with the Qiagen OneStep RT-PCR kit. Libraries were constructed in a second round of multiplex PCR, after which size selection and purification were performed. Libraries were sequenced paired-end with 100 bp reads on an Illumina HiSeq2000. For the original study's pipeline: SOAPnuke was used to process the raw data, throwing out any read that contained adapters or uncalled bases, had a mean Phred below 15, or lacked an exact constant-primer or identifier match. COPE v1.2.5 was used to merge the high-quality paired reads, and each unique nucleotide sequence was defined as a clonotype. MiTCR v1.1 was used to align clonotypes to the IMGT TRBV, TRBD and TRBJ reference segments. The analysis included only V-J combinations with a frequency above 0.0001, which together covered roughly 99% of the repertoires. A TCS score was defined as the ratio of F50 (clonal expansion) to E x V (chaos), with BLOSUM62-based TCRdist applied between CDR3 peptides within each V-J. Welch's t-statistics and random forest reduced just over 500 V-J features to 13, which were used in a naive Bayes classifier (R e1071). Using fastp at Q25 and MiXCR, TCRdb reprocessed the public reads and kept productive beta chains. Each CDR3 protein appears once, grouped with its most common genes and DNA. The V and J calls were determined by TCRdb, not by the authors. The table for this sample lists roughly 600,000 distinct CDR3 sequences; approximately 14% of them were counted only once. Around 13% of the sample belongs to the ten largest clones.

The sample originates from a study of T cells in Graves' hyperthyroidism and ophthalmopathy (dated by TCRdb to between 2018 and 2021). Regarding the research as a whole: Peripheral blood was collected at initial diagnosis, before any treatment. A discovery cohort of 95 to 100 patients, approximately 45 with Graves' ophthalmopathy and 55 to 65 with stable Graves' hyperthyroidism, was used to find distinguishing TCR V-J signatures. An independent validation cohort of fewer than 20 hyperthyroidism patients and more than 15 patients who later progressed to ophthalmopathy tested prospective prediction of ophthalmopathy. The 90 or so discovery patients were randomly split 7:3 into training and test sets. Thyroid tissue and blood T-cell repertoires from six Graves' hyperthyroidism patients were also compared in the study. After blood sampling, hyperthyroidism patients were treated with methimazole at a starting dose of 30 mg daily, and ophthalmopathy patients were treated with high-dose intravenous methylprednisolone. The paper reports TCR Vbeta CDR3 sequencing of some 140 peripheral blood samples: 40 to 45 ophthalmopathy, under 80 hyperthyroidism and around 17 progressor patients.

Per the germline V gene, KGHSH is the CDR1 and LQKENI is the CDR2. The CDR3 runs 16 residues from the cysteine to the phenylalanine. The entry retains the CDR3 DNA only, 48 bases that are in frame from base 1. Trimmed from V: 4 bases; trimmed from J: 10 bases; junction bases lacking a gene match: 11. The paper's findings and limits, for the study overall: A model built on a 13 V-J signature distinguished ophthalmopathy from stable hyperthyroidism, reaching about 88% sensitivity and under 84% specificity in cross-validation and 80%/75% in testing. Most expanded thyroid clonotypes (frequency above 0.001) were also detected in blood, suggesting blood repertoires may reflect thyroid immune responses. In validation, the model predicted progression to ophthalmopathy a median of about 6.5 months before onset, with approximately 71% sensitivity and 72.22% specificity. Sample size was not statistically predetermined, and blinding of investigators to group allocation was not performed.

Ophthalmopathy patients had moderately to severely active disease, Clinical Activity Score of at least 3, NOSPECS grade of at least 4, and duration under 3 months. Exclusion was applied to patients with uncontrolled infections, other autoimmune diseases, pregnancy or lactation. Diagnoses were established on the basis of clinical symptoms, serum thyroxine and TRAb, thyroid ultrasound, and orbital computed tomography. Ficoll-Paque density gradient centrifugation was used to isolate PBMCs from 10 ml of fresh peripheral blood. Total RNA was extracted using Trizol reagent, and RNA quality was assessed on an Agilent 2100 Bioanalyzer.

The V and J segments used are TRBV18 and TRBJ1-6; 9 junctional bases match TRBD1. The sequenced sample consisted of blood. The receptor was isolated from a woman aged 50 to 60 with Graves' ophthalmopathy. The CDR3 in this case is CASSQLPGQGHSPLHF. In nucleotide form, the sequence is TGTGCCAGCTCACAACTACCGGGACAGGGACACTCACCCCTCCACTTT.